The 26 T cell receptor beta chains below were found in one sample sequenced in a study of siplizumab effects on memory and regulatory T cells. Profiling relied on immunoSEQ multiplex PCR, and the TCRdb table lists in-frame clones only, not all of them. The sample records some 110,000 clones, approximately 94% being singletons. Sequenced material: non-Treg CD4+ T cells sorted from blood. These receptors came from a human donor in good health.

CDR3: CASSLGRTGRNEQYF. The CDR3 nucleotides read TGTGCCAGCAGCTTAGGCCGGACAGGGCGAAACGAGCAGTACTTC. The chain joins TRBV11-2 to TRBJ2-7, with 8 nucleotides matching TRBD1. V dropped 1 base and J dropped 5; count of bases not matched to a gene: 7. The CDR3 is 15 amino acids. Germline V gene data show CDR1 as SGHAT and CDR2 as FQNNGV.

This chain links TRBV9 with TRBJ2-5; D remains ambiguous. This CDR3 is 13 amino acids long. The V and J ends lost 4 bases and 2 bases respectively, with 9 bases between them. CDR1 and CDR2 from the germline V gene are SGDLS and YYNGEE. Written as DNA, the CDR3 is TGTGCCAGCAGCCCGCGGAGACAAGAGACCCAGTACTTC. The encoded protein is CASSPRRQETQYF.

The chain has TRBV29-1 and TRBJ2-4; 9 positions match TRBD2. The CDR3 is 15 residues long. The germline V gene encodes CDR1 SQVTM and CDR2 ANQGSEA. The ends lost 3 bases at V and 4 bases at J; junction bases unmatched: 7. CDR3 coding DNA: TGCAGCGTTGACGTCCTAGCGGGACTAAAAAACATTCAGTACTTC. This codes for CSVDVLAGLKNIQYF.

The CDR3 nucleotides are TGTGCCAGCAGCCGGACAGGGGTCTACGAGCAGTACTTC. This translates into CASSRTGVYEQYF. The gene calls are TRBV6-1 and TRBJ2-7, with 9 bases lining up with TRBD1. After removal of 6 bases from V and 3 bases from J, the junction contained 3 bases not matched to a gene. The CDR3 has 13 residues. CDR1 and CDR2 from the germline V gene are MNHNS and SASEGT.

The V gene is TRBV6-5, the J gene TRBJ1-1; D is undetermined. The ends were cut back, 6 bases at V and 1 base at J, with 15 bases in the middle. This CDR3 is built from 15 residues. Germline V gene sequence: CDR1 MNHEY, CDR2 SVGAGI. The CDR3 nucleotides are TGTGCCAGCAGAGGCATGGGCCGGGGGAACACTGAAGCTTTCTTT. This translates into CASRGMGRGNTEAFF.

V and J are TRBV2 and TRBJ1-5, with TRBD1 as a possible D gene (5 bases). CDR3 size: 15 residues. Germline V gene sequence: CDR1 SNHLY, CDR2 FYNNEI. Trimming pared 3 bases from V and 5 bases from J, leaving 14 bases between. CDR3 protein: CASSDVTGTDQPQHF. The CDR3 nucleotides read TGTGCCAGCAGTGATGTCACAGGAACGGATCAGCCCCAGCATTTT.

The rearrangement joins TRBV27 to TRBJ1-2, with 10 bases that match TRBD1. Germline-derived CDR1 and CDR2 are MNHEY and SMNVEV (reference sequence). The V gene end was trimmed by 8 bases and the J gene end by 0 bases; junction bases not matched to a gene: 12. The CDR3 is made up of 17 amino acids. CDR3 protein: CASYSITGQGANYGYTF. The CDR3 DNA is TGTGCCAGCTATTCCATTACCGGACAGGGGGCTAACTATGGCTACACCTTC.

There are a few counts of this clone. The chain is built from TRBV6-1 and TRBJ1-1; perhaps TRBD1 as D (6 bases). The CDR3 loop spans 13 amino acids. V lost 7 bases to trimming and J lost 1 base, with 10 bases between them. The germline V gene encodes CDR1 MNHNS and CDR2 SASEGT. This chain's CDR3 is CASIPTGNTEAFF. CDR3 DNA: TGTGCCAGCATACCGACAGGGAACACTGAAGCTTTCTTT.

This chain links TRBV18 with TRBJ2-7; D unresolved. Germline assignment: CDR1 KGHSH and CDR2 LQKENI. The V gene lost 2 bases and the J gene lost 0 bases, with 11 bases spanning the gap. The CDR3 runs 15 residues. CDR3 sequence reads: CASSPARGSSYEQYF. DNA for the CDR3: TGTGCCAGCTCACCAGCCCGTGGAAGCTCCTACGAGCAGTACTTC.

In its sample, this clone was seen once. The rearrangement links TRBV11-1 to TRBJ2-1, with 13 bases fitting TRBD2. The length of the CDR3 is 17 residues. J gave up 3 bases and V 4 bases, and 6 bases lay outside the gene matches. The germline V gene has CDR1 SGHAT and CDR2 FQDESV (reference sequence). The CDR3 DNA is TGTGCCAGCAGCTCTTCGGGACTAGCGGGATTCTACAATGAGCAGTTCTTC. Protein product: CASSSSGLAGFYNEQFF. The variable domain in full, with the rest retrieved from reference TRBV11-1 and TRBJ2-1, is EAEVAQSPRYKITEKSQAVAFWCDPISGHATLYWYRQILGQGPELLVQFQDESVVDDSQLPKDRFSAERLKGVDSTLKIQPAELGDSAMYLCASSSSGLAGFYNEQFFGPGTRLTVL.

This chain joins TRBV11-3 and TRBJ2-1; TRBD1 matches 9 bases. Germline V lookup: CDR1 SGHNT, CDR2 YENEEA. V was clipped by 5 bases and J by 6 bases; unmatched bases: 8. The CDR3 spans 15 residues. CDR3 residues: CASSERQGVGNEQFF. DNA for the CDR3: TGTGCCAGCAGCGAAAGACAGGGGGTCGGCAATGAGCAGTTCTTC.

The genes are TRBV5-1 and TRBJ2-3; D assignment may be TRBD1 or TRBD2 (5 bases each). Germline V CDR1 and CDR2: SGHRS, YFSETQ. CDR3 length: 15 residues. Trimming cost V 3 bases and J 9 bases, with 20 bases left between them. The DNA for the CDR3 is TGCGCCAGCAGCTACGGAGAAAGGGACCCAGGAACGCAGTATTTT. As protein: CASSYGERDPGTQYF.

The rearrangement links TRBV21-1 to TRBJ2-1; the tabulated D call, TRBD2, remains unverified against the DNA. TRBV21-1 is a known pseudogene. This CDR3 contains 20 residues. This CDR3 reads CASSNQTSGRGANSYNEQFF. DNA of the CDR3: TGTGCCAGCAGCAACCAGACTAGCGGGAGAGGGGCTAACTCCTACAATGAGCAGTTCTTC.

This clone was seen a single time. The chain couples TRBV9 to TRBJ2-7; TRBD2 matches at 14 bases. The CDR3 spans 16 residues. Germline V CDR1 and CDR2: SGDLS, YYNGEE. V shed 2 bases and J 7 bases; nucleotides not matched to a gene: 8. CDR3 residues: CASSVSGTSGSGEQYF. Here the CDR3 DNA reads TGTGCCAGCAGCGTCTCCGGGACTAGCGGGAGTGGTGAGCAGTACTTC.

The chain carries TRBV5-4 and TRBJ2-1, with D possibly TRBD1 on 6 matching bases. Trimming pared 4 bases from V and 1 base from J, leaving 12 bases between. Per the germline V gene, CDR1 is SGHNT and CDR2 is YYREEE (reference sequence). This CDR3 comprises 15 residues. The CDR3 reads CASSPPRGSYNEQFF. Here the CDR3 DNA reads TGTGCCAGCAGCCCACCGAGGGGGTCCTACAATGAGCAGTTCTTC.

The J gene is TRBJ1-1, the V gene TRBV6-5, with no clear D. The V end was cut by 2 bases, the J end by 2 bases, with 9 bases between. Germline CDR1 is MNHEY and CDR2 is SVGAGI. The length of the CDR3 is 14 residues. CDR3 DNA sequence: TGTGCCAGCAGTTACGGAGGGAGAAACACTGAAGCTTTCTTT. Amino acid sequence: CASSYGGRNTEAFF.

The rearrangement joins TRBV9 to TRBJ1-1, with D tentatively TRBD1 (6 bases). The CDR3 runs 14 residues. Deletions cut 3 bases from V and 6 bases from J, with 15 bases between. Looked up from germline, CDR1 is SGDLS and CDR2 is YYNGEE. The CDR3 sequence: CASSANSGTSEAFF. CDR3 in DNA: TGTGCCAGCAGCGCCAACTCCGGGACATCTGAAGCTTTCTTT.

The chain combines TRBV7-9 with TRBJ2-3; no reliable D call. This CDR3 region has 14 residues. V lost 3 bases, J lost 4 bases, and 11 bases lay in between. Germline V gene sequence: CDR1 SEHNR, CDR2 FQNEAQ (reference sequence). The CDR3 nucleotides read TGTGCCAGCAGCTTCTCCGATCCCGCAGATACGCAGTATTTT. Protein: CASSFSDPADTQYF.

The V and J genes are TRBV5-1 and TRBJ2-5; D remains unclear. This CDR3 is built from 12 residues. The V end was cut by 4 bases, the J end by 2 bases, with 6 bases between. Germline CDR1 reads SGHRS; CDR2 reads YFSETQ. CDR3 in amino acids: CASSAPQETQYF. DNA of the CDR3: TGCGCCAGCAGCGCTCCACAAGAGACCCAGTACTTC. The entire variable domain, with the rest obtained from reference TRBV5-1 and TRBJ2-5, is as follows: KAGVTQTPRYLIKTRGQQVTLSCSPISGHRSVSWYQQTPGQGLQFLFEYFSETQRNKGNFPGRFSGRQFSNSRSEMNVSTLELGDSALYLCASSAPQETQYFGPGTRLLVL.

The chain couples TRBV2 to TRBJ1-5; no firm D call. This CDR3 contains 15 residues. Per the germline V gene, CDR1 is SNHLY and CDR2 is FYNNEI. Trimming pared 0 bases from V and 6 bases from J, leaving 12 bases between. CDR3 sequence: CASSEASAGGQPQHF. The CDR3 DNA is TGTGCCAGCAGTGAAGCGTCGGCCGGCGGTCAGCCCCAGCATTTT. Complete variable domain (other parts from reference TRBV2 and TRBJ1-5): EPEVTQTPSHQVTQMGQEVILRCVPISNHLYFYWYRQILGQKVEFLVSFYNNEISEKSEIFDDQFSVERPDGSNFTLKIRSTKLEDSAMYFCASSEASAGGQPQHFGDGTRLSIL.

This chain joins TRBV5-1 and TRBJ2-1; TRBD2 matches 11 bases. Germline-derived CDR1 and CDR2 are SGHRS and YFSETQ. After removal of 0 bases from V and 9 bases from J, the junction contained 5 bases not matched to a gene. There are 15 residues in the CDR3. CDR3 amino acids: CASSLELAGGGEQFF. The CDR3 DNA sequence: TGCGCCAGCAGCTTGGAGCTAGCGGGAGGTGGTGAGCAGTTCTTC.

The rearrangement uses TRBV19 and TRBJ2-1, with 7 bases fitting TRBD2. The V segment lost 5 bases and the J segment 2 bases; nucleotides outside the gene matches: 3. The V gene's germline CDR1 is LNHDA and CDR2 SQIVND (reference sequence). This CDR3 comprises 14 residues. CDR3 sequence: CASSWGLPYNEQFF. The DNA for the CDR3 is TGTGCCAGTAGTTGGGGACTACCCTACAATGAGCAGTTCTTC.

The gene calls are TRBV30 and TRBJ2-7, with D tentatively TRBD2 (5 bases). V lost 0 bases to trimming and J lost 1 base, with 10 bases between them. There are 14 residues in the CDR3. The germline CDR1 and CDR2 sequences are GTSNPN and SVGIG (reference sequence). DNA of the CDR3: TGTGCCTGGAGTGTTGGCGGGCCTTCCTACGAGCAGTACTTC. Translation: CAWSVGGPSYEQYF.

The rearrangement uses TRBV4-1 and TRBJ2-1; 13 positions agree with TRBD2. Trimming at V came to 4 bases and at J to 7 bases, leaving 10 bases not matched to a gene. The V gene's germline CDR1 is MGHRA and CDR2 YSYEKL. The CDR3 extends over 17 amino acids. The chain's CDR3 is CASSRDSGTSGNNEQFF. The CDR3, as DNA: TGCGCCAGCAGCCGGGATTCCGGGACTAGCGGGAATAATGAGCAGTTCTTC.

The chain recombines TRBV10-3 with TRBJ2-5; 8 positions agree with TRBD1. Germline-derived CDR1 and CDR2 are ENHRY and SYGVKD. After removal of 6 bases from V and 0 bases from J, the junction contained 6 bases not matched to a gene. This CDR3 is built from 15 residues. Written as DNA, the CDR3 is TGTGCCATCAGGTCCGGGACAGGCAACCAAGAGACCCAGTACTTC. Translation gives CAIRSGTGNQETQYF.

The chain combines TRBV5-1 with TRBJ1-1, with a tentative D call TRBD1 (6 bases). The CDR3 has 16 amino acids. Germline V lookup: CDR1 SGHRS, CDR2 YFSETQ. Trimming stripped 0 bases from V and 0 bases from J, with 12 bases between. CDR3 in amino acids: CASSLVAGVLNTEAFF. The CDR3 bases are TGCGCCAGCAGCTTGGTGGCAGGGGTATTGAACACTGAAGCTTTCTTT.